This TCR beta chain was captured in a study of T cells in Graves' hyperthyroidism and ophthalmopathy. This clonotype was detected many times. Lactation, pregnancy, other autoimmune disease or uncontrolled infection excluded patients. Diagnoses used clinical symptoms, serum thyroxine and TRAb, thyroid ultrasound and orbital computed tomography. Fresh peripheral blood, 10 ml, was the source of the PBMCs. V was clipped by 9 bases and J by 9 bases, with 21 bases between them. Germline V gives CDR1 SNHLY, CDR2 FYNNEI. The CDR3 consists of 14 residues. There were TCR beta CDR3 regions amplified from RNA transcripts. HTBI primers were the set used in a first-round RT-PCR of the TCR CDR3. TCRdb re-called the multiplex PCR reads through MiXCR, storing one row per CDR3 protein. The sample carries over 350,000 distinct CDR3 sequences, about an eighth recorded once.

The sequence came from a man aged 50 to 59 with Graves' ophthalmopathy. The rearrangement joins TRBV2 to TRBJ2-1; the D call may be TRBD1 or TRBD2 (5 bases each). Sequencing input: blood. The CDR3 is CASTGGSSSTEQFF. CDR3 DNA sequence: TGTGCCAGTACAGGCGGGTCCAGTAGTACTGAGCAGTTCTTC. Full variable domain (missing parts from reference TRBV2 and TRBJ2-1): EPEVTQTPSHQVTQMGQEVILRCVPISNHLYFYWYRQILGQKVEFLVSFYNNEISEKSEIFDDQFSVERPDGSNFTLKIRSTKLEDSAMYFCASTGGSSSTEQFFGPGTRLTVL.